Shown below are 19 T cell receptor beta chains from a single sample sequenced in a study of molecular identifiers for immune sequencing clone quantification. TCRdb independently ran MiXCR on the PCR reads; one entry per CDR3 protein. The sample has over 10,000 distinct CDR3 sequences, 15% to 20% seen once. Sequenced material: naive CD8+ T cells from blood, with Jurkat cell RNA spiked in. Subset noted: FACS-sorted CD8+CD4-CCR7+CD45RA+ naive T cells. Receptor source: a human donor in good health. Some libraries in this study had Jurkat cell RNA spiked in.

This clonotype was observed at least ten times. The chain has TRBV28 and TRBJ1-1, with D unclear. Germline CDR1 and CDR2: MDHEN and SYDVKM. V was trimmed by 6 bases and J by 1 base, leaving 12 bases between them. This CDR3 comprises 14 residues. The CDR3 nucleotides read TGTGCCAGCAGCTCCAGGAGAGGGAACACTGAAGCTTTCTTT. Protein sequence: CASSSRRGNTEAFF.

This clonotype was found many times. Because it lacks the conserved phenylalanine or tryptophan at the end, this CDR3 is likely a read error. This chain joins TRBV5-6 and TRBJ2-3, with D possibly being TRBD2 (6 bases). Germline assignment: CDR1 SGHDT and CDR2 YYEEEE. V lost 4 bases and J lost 6, with 18 bases in between. This CDR3 contains 15 residues. CDR3 protein: CASSTRDLALDTQYS. The CDR3 bases are TGTGCCAGCAGCACGCGGGACCTAGCCTTGGATACGCAGTATTCT.

This clonotype is labeled medium-sized. This chain joins TRBV7-2 and TRBJ2-1, with 13 nucleotides matching TRBD2. CDR1 is SGHTA and CDR2 is FQGNSA in the germline V gene. The CDR3 extends over 18 amino acids. Trimming took 2 bases from V and 4 from J; bases not matched to a gene: 8. In DNA form, the CDR3 reads TGTGCCAGCAGCTTACTACTAGCGGGAGGGAGCTCTTACAATGAGCAGTTCTTC. Amino acid sequence: CASSLLLAGGSSYNEQFF.

There are a few counts of this clonotype. The CDR3 region is CASSLGLANEQYF. The CDR3 DNA reads TGTGCCAGCAGTTTGGGACTAGCCAACGAGCAGTACTTC. The gene calls are TRBV27 and TRBJ2-7, with 9 nucleotides matching TRBD2. Germline loops: CDR1 MNHEY, CDR2 SMNVEV (reference sequence). The CDR3 has 13 residues. With V trimmed by 3 bases and J by 5 bases, 2 bases remained unmatched.

This clonotype was detected ten times or more. The chain links TRBV6-5 to TRBJ1-4, with D perhaps matching TRBD1 (6 bases). The CDR3 has 17 residues. Trimming left V 0 bases short and J 2 bases short, with 13 bases between. Germline V lookup: CDR1 MNHEY, CDR2 SVGAGI. The CDR3 region is CASSYSIAGATNEKLFF. CDR3 bases: TGTGCCAGCAGTTACTCGATCGCGGGGGCCACTAATGAAAAACTGTTTTTT.

This clonotype has ten or more counts. The chain is built from TRBV7-2 and TRBJ2-7; D not certain. With 6 bases removed from V and 2 bases from J, the gap between germline ends came to 17 bases. The CDR3 runs 15 residues. Germline lookup yields CDR1 SGHTA and CDR2 FQGNSA. The CDR3 region is CASSPDPLTTYEQYF. The DNA for the CDR3 is TGTGCCAGCAGTCCTGACCCGCTTACCACCTACGAGCAGTACTTC. Full variable domain (outside the CDR3, taken from reference TRBV7-2 and TRBJ2-7): GAGVSQSPSNKVTEKGKDVELRCDPISGHTALYWYRQSLGQGLEFLIYFQGNSAPDKSGLPSDRFSAERTGGSVSTLTIQRTQQEDSAVYLCASSPDPLTTYEQYFGPGTRLTVT.

This clonotype occurred a few times. V is TRBV7-9 and J is TRBJ2-5; 10 bases line up with TRBD2. The CDR3 is 16 amino acids. Germline V gene data show CDR1 as SEHNR and CDR2 as FQNEAQ (reference sequence). The V gene end was trimmed by 5 bases and the J gene end by 2 bases; junction bases not matched to a gene: 8. The CDR3 loop is CASSPPSGRIQETQYF. CDR3 DNA: TGTGCCAGCAGCCCCCCTAGCGGGAGAATTCAAGAGACCCAGTACTTC.

This chain joins TRBV7-9 and TRBJ2-7, with D perhaps assigned TRBD1 or TRBD2 (6 bases each). From germline, CDR1 is SEHNR and CDR2 FQNEAQ (reference sequence). The CDR3 is 13 amino acids. Trimming stripped 8 bases from V and 3 bases from J, with 14 bases between. CDR3 in amino acids: CASRSGASYEQYF. In DNA, the CDR3 is TGTGCCAGCCGCTCGGGGGCTAGCTACGAGCAGTACTTC.

By share of the sample, this clonotype is medium-sized. V is TRBV10-1 and J is TRBJ2-1, with D perhaps being TRBD1 or TRBD2 (5 bases each). V was shortened by 5 bases and J by 0 bases, with 11 bases between the two germline ends. The length of the CDR3 is 15 residues. The V gene's germline CDR1 is WNHNN and CDR2 SYGVQD (reference sequence). In DNA, the CDR3 is TGCGCCAGCAGTACCGGGACGGACTCCTACAATGAGCAGTTCTTC. Translated: CASSTGTDSYNEQFF.

In its sample, this clonotype is medium-sized. CDR3: CACEADLSYEQYF. As DNA, the CDR3 is TGTGCCTGTGAAGCGGACCTATCCTACGAGCAGTACTTC. This chain uses TRBV30 with TRBJ2-7, with D maybe TRBD2 (5 bases). The CDR3 spans 13 residues. V was clipped by 6 bases and J by 1 base, with 13 bases between them. Germline values: CDR1 GTSNPN, CDR2 SVGIG (reference sequence).

With regard to this clonotype: Possible read error: a much larger clone is one base away. The chain joins TRBV27 to TRBJ1-5; D not resolved. CDR1 and CDR2 from the germline V gene are MNHEY and SMNVEV (reference sequence). The CDR3 extends over 13 amino acids. With 8 bases removed from V and 6 bases from J, the gap between germline ends came to 14 bases. CDR3 coding DNA: TGTGCCAGCTCTCTTGCGGGGATTCAGCCCCAGCATTTT. Its translation is CASSLAGIQPQHF.

Concerning this clonotype: A much more abundant neighbour one base away suggests this may be a read error. The V call is TRBV12-3 or TRBV12-4, the J call TRBJ2-7; 7 bases line up with TRBD1. CDR3 length: 16 amino acids. With 8 bases clipped from V and 2 bases from J, the junction kept 15 bases outside the gene matches. The CDR3 sequence: CASRERTGPLTYEQYF. CDR3 bases: TGTGCCAGCCGCGAAAGGACAGGTCCACTTACCTACGAGCAGTACTTC.

This clonotype was seen more than once but under ten times. A much more abundant neighbour one base away suggests this may be a read error. This chain uses TRBV2 with TRBJ2-3; D not resolved. Germline V lookup: CDR1 SNHLY, CDR2 FYNNEI. CDR3 length: 12 amino acids. The CDR3 loop reads CASSDRTDMQYF. The CDR3 DNA sequence: TGTGCCAGCAGCGACCGCACAGATATGCAGTATTTT.

The rearrangement uses TRBV25-1 and TRBJ2-5; D is uncertain. This CDR3 contains 14 residues. From germline, CDR1 is MGHDK and CDR2 SYGVNS. V lost 3 bases and J 4 bases, leaving 12 bases between the germline ends. CDR3 amino acids: CASSDSGPAETQYF. The CDR3, as DNA: TGTGCCAGCAGTGATTCGGGCCCTGCAGAGACCCAGTACTTC.

The rearrangement links TRBV7-8 to TRBJ1-5; TRBD1 might be the D (5 bases). The CDR3 totals 18 residues. Looked up from germline, CDR1 is SGHVS and CDR2 is FQNEAQ. The ends were cut back, 7 bases at V and 2 bases at J, with 24 bases in the middle. CDR3 sequence (DNA): TGTGCCAGCAACTCTGCCGGCAGGGAGTTTTTCGGCAATCAGCCCCAGCATTTT. Its protein is CASNSAGREFFGNQPQHF.

This clonotype is termed medium-sized (0.01 to 0.1%). The rearrangement joins TRBV19 to TRBJ2-1; D gene ambiguous. This CDR3 comprises 16 residues. Trimming stripped 1 base from V and 2 bases from J, with 12 bases between. Germline values: CDR1 LNHDA, CDR2 SQIVND (reference sequence). Here the CDR3 reads CASSIARLPTYNEQFF. For the CDR3, the DNA is TGTGCCAGTAGTATAGCGCGACTGCCGACCTACAATGAGCAGTTCTTC. Supplemented by reference TRBV19 and TRBJ2-1, the full variable domain reads DGGITQSPKYLFRKEGQNVTLSCEQNLNHDAMYWYRQDPGQGLRLIYYSQIVNDFQKGDIAEGYSVSREKKESFPLTVTSAQKNPTAFYLCASSIARLPTYNEQFFGPGTRLTVL.

By share of the sample, this clonotype is medium-sized. The genes are TRBV27 and TRBJ1-2; 12 bases are a match to TRBD1. The trim removed 5 bases at V and 3 bases at J, leaving 7 bases unmatched. This CDR3 has 16 residues. Germline V gene lookup returns CDR1 MNHEY and CDR2 SMNVEV (reference sequence). The CDR3 region has the DNA TGTGCCAGCAGTCCCGGGACAGGGGGCGGTTACTATGGCTACACCTTC. Translated, it gives CASSPGTGGGYYGYTF.

CDR3 in DNA: TGCAGTGCTAGAGCGCTAGCGGGATCCCACGAGCAGTACTTC. This encodes CSARALAGSHEQYF. The chain is built from TRBV20-1 and TRBJ2-7, with 9 bases aligning to TRBD2. CDR1 and CDR2 (germline): DFQATT, SNEGSKA (reference sequence). The CDR3 sequence is 14 residues long. J gave up 5 bases and V 1 base, and 6 bases lay outside the gene matches.

As concerns this clonotype: This may stem from a read error, because a much larger clone lies one nucleotide away. The V call is TRBV28, the J call TRBJ2-5, with D perhaps matching TRBD2 (6 bases). The CDR3 has 14 amino acids. Trimming cost V 6 bases and J 8 bases, with 19 bases left between them. Germline lookup yields CDR1 MDHEN and CDR2 SYDVKM. CDR3 residues: CASSRRESADTQYF. CDR3 coding DNA: TGTGCCAGCAGCAGACGGGAGTCAGCAGATACCCAGTACTTC.